The text below deals with one T cell receptor beta chain. This record belongs to a study of identical twins. From the 5' RACE reads, TCRdb called clonotypes with MiXCR, one entry per CDR3 protein. Of hundreds of thousands of distinct CDR3 sequences in the sample, 6% to 6.5% are singletons; the top ten hold under 2%. CDR3 length: 15 amino acids. In germline, CDR1 is KGHSH, CDR2 LQKENI. Trimming removed 1 base at V and 2 bases at J, with 10 bases between. The TCR originated in a man aged 18 to 30 in good health. The chain has TRBV18 and TRBJ2-3; unclear D gene. Specimen: naive T cells sorted from blood. The CDR3 protein is CASSPLAPPTDTQYF. The CDR3 nucleotides are TGTGCCAGCTCACCACTTGCCCCACCCACAGATACGCAGTATTTT.